This is a list of T cell receptor beta chains from one sample in a study of blood T cell repertoires in COVID-19. Produced via immunoSEQ multiplex PCR; TCRdb's table is partial and in-frame only. This sample yields approximately 170,000 clones, of which 70% to 90% are seen a single time; approximately 11% belongs to the top ten. The sample taken for sequencing was peripheral blood. The origin of the receptors is a woman aged 55-75 years with COVID-19, enrolled during active disease. Both conserved end residues are part of each CDR3. A D gene is named only where the DNA matches it firmly. Expanded clones get a size class; other rows say once, few or many, or leave the size out.

j_call: TRBJ1-6; clone_size: .; v_call: TRBV6-4; d_call: .; cdr3_aa: CASSTGFNSPLHF; cdr3_nt: TGTGCCAGCAGTACAGGGTTTAATTCACCCCTCCACTTT
j_call: TRBJ2-5; clone_size: .; v_call: TRBV29-1; d_call: TRBD1; cdr3_aa: CSATGTGGETQYF; cdr3_nt: TGCAGCGCCACCGGGACAGGGGGAGAGACCCAGTACTTC
j_call: TRBJ2-7; clone_size: .; v_call: TRBV5-5; d_call: TRBD2; cdr3_aa: CASSARSSGSTYEQYF; cdr3_nt: TGTGCCAGCAGCGCGAGAAGCAGCGGGAGTACATACGAGCAGTACTTC
j_call: TRBJ2-1; clone_size: .; v_call: TRBV23-1; d_call: .; cdr3_aa: CASSQSGSYNEQFF; cdr3_nt: TGCGCCAGCAGTCAATCGGGCAGTTACAATGAGCAGTTCTTC
j_call: TRBJ2-7; clone_size: .; v_call: TRBV6-5; d_call: TRBD2; cdr3_aa: CASTDGTSGVYEQYF; cdr3_nt: TGTGCCAGCACCGATGGGACTAGCGGAGTCTACGAGCAGTACTTC
j_call: TRBJ1-4; clone_size: .; v_call: TRBV27; d_call: TRBD1; cdr3_aa: CASSLYTASGDRHEKLFF; cdr3_nt: TGTGCCAGCAGTTTATACACGGCCTCGGGGGACAGGCATGAAAAACTGTTTTTT
j_call: TRBJ2-1; clone_size: .; v_call: TRBV9; d_call: .; cdr3_aa: CASSDRTRYNEQFF; cdr3_nt: TGTGCCAGCAGCGACAGAACTCGATACAATGAGCAGTTCTTC
j_call: TRBJ2-7; clone_size: .; v_call: TRBV27; d_call: TRBD1; cdr3_aa: CASSVLRPGGAYEQYF; cdr3_nt: TGTGCCAGCAGCGTACTTAGGCCAGGGGGCGCGTACGAGCAGTACTTC
j_call: TRBJ2-1; clone_size: once; v_call: TRBV11-2; d_call: TRBD2; cdr3_aa: CASSLESGRGYEQFF; cdr3_nt: TGTGCCAGCAGCTTGGAAAGCGGGAGAGGCTATGAGCAGTTCTTC
j_call: TRBJ2-1; clone_size: .; v_call: TRBV11-2; d_call: TRBD2; cdr3_aa: CASSFRFAGTSVYNEQFF; cdr3_nt: TGTGCCAGCAGCTTCCGGTTTGCCGGGACTAGCGTATACAATGAGCAGTTCTTC
j_call: TRBJ1-4; clone_size: .; v_call: TRBV7-2; d_call: .; cdr3_aa: CASSSGQTREKLFF; cdr3_nt: TGTGCCAGCAGCTCCGGACAGACCCGGGAAAAACTGTTTTTT
j_call: TRBJ2-7; clone_size: once; v_call: TRBV6-5; d_call: TRBD2; cdr3_aa: CASRKTSGATYEQYF; cdr3_nt: TGTGCCAGCAGAAAAACTAGCGGGGCCACCTACGAGCAGTACTTC
j_call: TRBJ1-5; clone_size: .; v_call: TRBV30; d_call: .; cdr3_aa: CAWSLGPHQPQHF; cdr3_nt: TGTGCCTGGAGCCTGGGGCCTCATCAGCCCCAGCATTTT
j_call: TRBJ1-4; clone_size: .; v_call: TRBV19; d_call: .; cdr3_aa: CASSIGAGSSEKLFF; cdr3_nt: TGTGCCAGTAGTATAGGCGCAGGGTCTTCGGAAAAACTGTTTTTT
j_call: TRBJ2-3; clone_size: once; v_call: TRBV29-1; d_call: TRBD1; cdr3_aa: CSGRQGLPTDTQYF; cdr3_nt: TGCAGCGGGAGACAGGGTCTTCCCACAGATACGCAGTATTTT
j_call: TRBJ2-1; clone_size: .; v_call: TRBV27; d_call: TRBD2; cdr3_aa: CASSFRPGGGYNEQFF; cdr3_nt: TGTGCCAGCAGTTTTCGCCCGGGGGGAGGCTACAATGAGCAGTTCTTC
j_call: TRBJ1-2; clone_size: .; v_call: TRBV7-9; d_call: .; cdr3_aa: CASSSGESGYTF; cdr3_nt: TGTGCCAGCAGCTCAGGGGAGAGCGGCTACACCTTC
j_call: TRBJ1-6; clone_size: .; v_call: TRBV9; d_call: .; cdr3_aa: CASSEQGIVNSPLHF; cdr3_nt: TGTGCCAGCAGCGAACAGGGTATCGTTAATTCACCCCTCCACTTT
j_call: TRBJ2-3; clone_size: .; v_call: TRBV4-1; d_call: .; cdr3_aa: CASSSTRLTDTQYF; cdr3_nt: TGCGCCAGCAGCTCTACGCGGCTAACAGATACGCAGTATTTT
j_call: TRBJ1-5; clone_size: once; v_call: TRBV19; d_call: TRBD1; cdr3_aa: CASSILGTVGQPQHF; cdr3_nt: TGTGCCAGTAGTATACTGGGGACAGTAGGTCAGCCCCAGCATTTT
j_call: TRBJ2-3; clone_size: .; v_call: TRBV7-2; d_call: TRBD2; cdr3_aa: CASSSGSIPGGTQYF; cdr3_nt: TGTGCCAGCAGCTCCGGCAGCATCCCGGGGGGTACGCAGTATTTT
j_call: TRBJ2-7; clone_size: .; v_call: TRBV9; d_call: TRBD2; cdr3_aa: CASSPRTSGTYEQYF; cdr3_nt: TGTGCCAGCAGCCCCCGGACTAGCGGTACCTACGAGCAGTACTTC
j_call: TRBJ1-5; clone_size: .; v_call: TRBV18; d_call: .; cdr3_aa: CASSPGYGMQQPQHF; cdr3_nt: TGTGCCAGCTCACCGGGTTACGGGATGCAGCAGCCCCAGCATTTT
j_call: TRBJ2-3; clone_size: once; v_call: TRBV19; d_call: .; cdr3_aa: CASIAADTQYF; cdr3_nt: TGTGCCAGTATCGCGGCAGATACGCAGTATTTT
j_call: TRBJ2-7; clone_size: .; v_call: TRBV4-2; d_call: TRBD2; cdr3_aa: CASSQEATGEGEQYF; cdr3_nt: TGTGCCAGCAGCCAAGAGGCGACGGGGGAGGGCGAGCAGTACTTC
j_call: TRBJ2-5; clone_size: .; v_call: TRBV9; d_call: .; cdr3_aa: CASSVAGFETQYF; cdr3_nt: TGTGCCAGCAGCGTAGCCGGGTTTGAGACCCAGTACTTC
j_call: TRBJ2-7; clone_size: .; v_call: TRBV19; d_call: TRBD2; cdr3_aa: CASSTGLLYEQYF; cdr3_nt: TGTGCCAGTAGTACGGGACTACTCTACGAGCAGTACTTC
j_call: TRBJ1-1; clone_size: .; v_call: TRBV11-2; d_call: TRBD1; cdr3_aa: CASSHGQGMKAFF; cdr3_nt: TGTGCCAGCAGCCACGGACAGGGGATGAAAGCTTTCTTT
j_call: TRBJ2-5; clone_size: .; v_call: TRBV24-1; d_call: TRBD2; cdr3_aa: CATSRAGDWETQYF; cdr3_nt: TGTGCCACCAGCAGAGCGGGAGATTGGGAGACCCAGTACTTC
j_call: TRBJ2-2; clone_size: .; v_call: TRBV9; d_call: TRBD2; cdr3_aa: CASSPLSSGRAVRLGGELFF; cdr3_nt: TGTGCCAGCAGCCCCCTCTCTAGCGGGAGGGCCGTTCGGTTAGGCGGGGAGCTGTTTTTT